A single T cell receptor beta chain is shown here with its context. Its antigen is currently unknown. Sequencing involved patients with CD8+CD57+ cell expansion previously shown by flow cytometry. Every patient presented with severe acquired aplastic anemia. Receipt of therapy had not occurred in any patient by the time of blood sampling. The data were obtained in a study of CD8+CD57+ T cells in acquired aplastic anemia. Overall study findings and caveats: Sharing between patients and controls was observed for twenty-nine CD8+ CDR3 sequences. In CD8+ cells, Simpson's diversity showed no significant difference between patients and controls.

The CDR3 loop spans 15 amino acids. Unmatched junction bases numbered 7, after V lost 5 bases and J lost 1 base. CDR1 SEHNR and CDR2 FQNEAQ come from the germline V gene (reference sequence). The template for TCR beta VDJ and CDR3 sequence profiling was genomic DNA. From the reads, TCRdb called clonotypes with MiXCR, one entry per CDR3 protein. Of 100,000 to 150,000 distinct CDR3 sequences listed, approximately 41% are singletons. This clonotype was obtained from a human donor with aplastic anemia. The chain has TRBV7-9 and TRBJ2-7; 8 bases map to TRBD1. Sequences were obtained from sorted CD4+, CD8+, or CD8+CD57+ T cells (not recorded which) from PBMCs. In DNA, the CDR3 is TGTGCCAGCAGCCCTCCGGGGACAGGTTCCTACGAGCAGTACTTC. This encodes CASSPPGTGSYEQYF.